These T cell receptor beta chains were read from a single sample in a study of molecular identifiers for immune sequencing clone quantification. MiXCR, run by TCRdb on the PCR reads, gives a single entry per CDR3 protein. This sample yields nearly 650,000 distinct CDR3 sequences, of which about 25% are seen a single time; about 0.73% belongs to the top ten. The sample taken for sequencing was naive CD8+ T cells from blood, with Jurkat cell RNA spiked in. The receptors were gathered from a human donor in good health. Some libraries in this study had Jurkat cell RNA spiked in. Both conserved end residues are part of each CDR3. D genes are given only for firm matches. The size field is filled for only some rows; it gives once, few, many or a size class.

V gene	J gene	D gene	clone size	CDR3 protein	CDR3 DNA
TRBV30	TRBJ2-5	.	many	CAWVGPGTHQETQYF	TGTGCCTGGGTGGGCCCCGGGACACACCAAGAGACCCAGTACTTC
TRBV27	TRBJ2-7	.	.	CASSATGGFYEQYF	TGTGCCAGCAGTGCCACAGGTGGGTTCTACGAGCAGTACTTC
TRBV29-1	TRBJ2-3	.	once	CGVVRDTQYF	TGCGGCGTTGTGAGGGATACGCAGTATTTT
TRBV5-5	TRBJ2-7	TRBD1	many	CASSFAGSTGGLYEQYF	TGTGCCAGCAGCTTCGCGGGCTCGACAGGGGGTCTGTACGAGCAGTACTTC
TRBV4-1	TRBJ1-1	TRBD1	.	CASSQDVPGGTAAMNTEAFF	TGCGCCAGCAGCCAAGATGTGCCGGGCGGGACAGCCGCAATGAACACTGAAGCTTTCTTT
TRBV7-2	TRBJ2-3	TRBD2	.	CASSLGTSGGTSTDTQYF	TGTGCCAGCAGCTTAGGGACTAGCGGGGGAACTAGCACAGATACGCAGTATTTT
TRBV5-1	TRBJ2-2	TRBD1	.	CASSPRQGAPTGELFF	TGCGCCAGCAGCCCTCGACAGGGGGCGCCCACCGGGGAGCTGTTTTTT
TRBV2	TRBJ2-7	.	.	CACSEDYEQYF	TGTGCCTGCAGTGAGGACTACGAGCAGTACTTC
TRBV25-1	TRBJ2-3	.	few	CASSVDPPGTQYF	TGTGCCAGCAGTGTGGACCCGCCCGGTACGCAGTATTTT
TRBV9	TRBJ2-2	.	.	CASSVGGTGELSF	TGTGCCAGCAGCGTAGGTGGGACCGGGGAGCTGTCTTTT
TRBV7-9	TRBJ2-2	TRBD2	many	CASNLRERGPNTGELFF	TGTGCCAGCAACCTCCGGGAGCGGGGGCCGAACACCGGGGAGCTGTTTTTT
TRBV20-1	TRBJ2-3	TRBD2	many	CSARGASGTSGGGTDTQYF	TGCAGTGCTAGAGGGGCCTCCGGGACTAGCGGGGGTGGAACAGATACGCAGTATTTT
TRBV5-1	TRBJ2-3	TRBD2	many	CASSLALSGDTDTQYF	TGCGCCAGCAGCTTGGCCCTTAGCGGGGACACAGATACGCAGTATTTT
TRBV13	TRBJ2-2	.	few	CASSLRGIPGELFF	TGTGCCAGCAGCTTAAGGGGAATACCCGGGGAGCTGTTTTTT
TRBV30	TRBJ2-5	TRBD1	.	CAWKPGTGEETQYF	TGTGCCTGGAAACCCGGGACAGGGGAAGAGACCCAGTACTTC
TRBV6-5	TRBJ1-4	.	few	CASSSEWGATNEKLFF	TGTGCCAGCAGTTCCGAGTGGGGGGCAACTAATGAAAAACTGTTTTTT